A single sample gave rise to the 10 T cell receptor beta chains below, sequenced in a study of blood T cell repertoires in COVID-19. Sequencing was performed with immunoSEQ multiplex PCR; in TCRdb, only in-frame clones are kept and a portion is missing. Of about 150,000 clones listed, 75% to 85% are singletons. Sequenced: peripheral blood. The receptors originated from a man in his sixties with active or convalescent COVID-19.

This clone was detected only once. The chain employs TRBV5-1 and TRBJ2-7, with TRBD2 identical over 10 bases. Germline V gives CDR1 SGHRS, CDR2 YFSETQ. J gave up 4 bases and V 0 bases, and 7 bases lay outside the gene matches. The CDR3 sequence is 16 residues long. CDR3 in DNA: TGCGCCAGCAGCTTGGCCGGCAATAGCGGGGGGTACGAGCAGTACTTC. It translates to CASSLAGNSGGYEQYF.

V and J are TRBV5-4 and TRBJ2-6; D unresolved. V was pared by 0 bases and J by 0 bases, with 4 bases between. The CDR3 is made up of 15 amino acids. The germline CDR1 and CDR2 sequences are SGHNT and YYREEE (reference sequence). The CDR3 sequence is CASSLVRSGANVLTF. In DNA, the CDR3 is TGTGCCAGCAGCTTGGTTCGCTCTGGGGCCAACGTCCTGACTTTC. Combining the CDR3 with reference TRBV5-4 and TRBJ2-6 gives the whole variable domain ETGVTQSPTHLIKTRGQQVTLRCSSQSGHNTVSWYQQALGQGPQFIFQYYREEENGRGNFPPRFSGLQFPNYSSELNVNALELDDSALYLCASSLVRSGANVLTFGAGSRLTVL.

CDR3 in amino acids: CASSEGVSTHSYGYTF. CDR3 coding DNA: TGTGCCAGCAGCGAGGGGGTTTCAACGCATTCCTATGGCTACACCTTC. The chain couples TRBV9 to TRBJ1-2, with a possible D match to TRBD1 (6 bases). Trimming took 3 bases from V and 4 from J, leaving 19 bases between them. The CDR3 contains 16 residues. In germline, CDR1 is SGDLS, CDR2 YYNGEE.

This clone was seen a few times. The chain carries TRBV30 and TRBJ1-2; TRBD1 is a possible D gene (6 bases). The CDR3 is 14 residues long. V lost 5 bases, J lost 1 base, and 14 bases lay in between. Germline assignment: CDR1 GTSNPN and CDR2 SVGIG (reference sequence). The CDR3 reads CAWGQGRGNYGYTF. CDR3 nucleotides: TGTGCCTGGGGGCAGGGGAGGGGTAACTATGGCTACACCTTC. The complete variable domain, with remaining parts taken from reference TRBV30 and TRBJ1-2, reads SQTIHQWPATLVQPVGSPLSLECTVEGTSNPNLYWYRQAAGRGLQLLFYSVGIGQISSEVPQNLSASRPQDRQFILSSKKLLLSDSGFYLCAWGQGRGNYGYTFGSGTRLTVV.

The rearrangement joins TRBV28 to TRBJ2-1; no definite D call. This CDR3 spans 12 amino acids. Germline-derived CDR1 and CDR2 are MDHEN and SYDVKM. V shed 7 bases and J shed 2 bases, with 6 bases lying between them. This CDR3 is CASTSPYNEQFF. The CDR3 DNA sequence: TGTGCCAGCACCTCCCCCTACAATGAGCAGTTCTTC.

This clone was detected ten times or more. The chain carries TRBV11-2 and TRBJ2-5; D unclear. The CDR3 totals 11 residues. V was cut by 5 bases and J by 5 bases, with 6 bases left in between. From germline, CDR1 is SGHAT and CDR2 FQNNGV. The DNA for the CDR3 is TGTGCCAGCAGCCTATGGGAGACCCAGTACTTC. As protein: CASSLWETQYF.

The CDR3 nucleotides are TGTGCCAGCAGGGAACTAGCGGTCAAGGCCGGGGAGCTGTTTTTT. This encodes CASRELAVKAGELFF. V is TRBV2 and J is TRBJ2-2; 8 nucleotides align to TRBD2. The trim removed 6 bases at V and 6 bases at J, leaving 9 bases unmatched. The CDR3 runs to 15 residues. Germline V gives CDR1 SNHLY, CDR2 FYNNEI.

This chain connects TRBV28 to TRBJ2-5; TRBD2 matches 8 bases. J gave up 5 bases and V 9 bases, and 20 bases lay outside the gene matches. This CDR3 is built from 17 residues. Per germline, CDR1 MDHEN and CDR2 SYDVKM. For the CDR3, the DNA is TGTGCCAGTTTAAGCTTGACTAGCGCTGTCCTAAGGGAGACCCAGTACTTC. Protein: CASLSLTSAVLRETQYF.

The V gene is TRBV12-3 or TRBV12-4, the J gene TRBJ2-7; 7 bases map to TRBD1. The CDR3 consists of 13 residues. The V and J ends lost 3 bases and 3 bases, in that order; junction bases with no gene match: 2. The CDR3 sequence: CASSFGQDYEQYF. CDR3 bases: TGTGCCAGCAGTTTCGGACAGGACTACGAGCAGTACTTC.

V and J are TRBV2 and TRBJ2-2; tentative D call: TRBD2 (5 bases). This CDR3 spans 15 amino acids. Trimming cost V 6 bases and J 0 bases, with 11 bases left between them. The germline gives CDR1 SNHLY, CDR2 FYNNEI. This CDR3 reads CASRAARANTGELFF. CDR3 in DNA: TGTGCCAGCAGGGCGGCGAGGGCGAACACCGGGGAGCTGTTTTTT.